This T cell receptor beta chain stems from a study of cytomegalovirus exposure and HLA in healthy donors. Findings and limits, study-wide: The study found most TCR sequences rare, yet found some public TCRs in many donors. The classifier reportedly diagnosed cytomegalovirus status with high specificity and sensitivity.

Measured with immunoSEQ multiplex PCR; TCRdb has only the in-frame clones, and not every one. The repertoire holds over 200,000 clones, with roughly 85% as singletons. As for this clone: Its specificity is not known.

Germline assignment: CDR1 SGHRS and CDR2 YFSETQ. This CDR3 spans 13 amino acids. Trimming at V came to 6 bases and at J to 2 bases, leaving 2 bases not matched to a gene. Sequences were obtained from PBMCs. This receptor was obtained from a woman aged 18-29 years in good health and CMV-seronegative. The chain joins TRBV5-1 to TRBJ2-7; 10 bases agree with TRBD1. As DNA, the CDR3 is TGCGCCAGCACCGGGACAGGGGCCTACGAGCAGTACTTC. Protein: CASTGTGAYEQYF.